The source of this T cell receptor beta chain is a study of T cells in Graves' hyperthyroidism and ophthalmopathy. Study background: The authors collected peripheral blood at initial diagnosis, before any treatment.

V was trimmed by 6 bases and J by 4 bases, leaving 14 bases between them. The CDR3 loop spans 14 amino acids. Each diagnosis was grounded in clinical symptoms, serum thyroxine and TRAb, thyroid ultrasound, and orbital computed tomography. RNA transcripts gave rise to amplified TCR beta CDR3 regions. The TCR CDR3 first-round RT-PCR relied on the HTBI primer set. TCRdb itself ran the multiplex PCR reads through MiXCR, one entry per CDR3 protein. The repertoire has hundreds of thousands of distinct CDR3 sequences, 14% of them found once; the top ten carry roughly an eighth. This clonotype was observed many times.

The rearrangement uses TRBV12-3 or TRBV12-4 and TRBJ2-3; the D is unclear. The sample comprised blood. This TCR came from a woman aged 45-59 years with Graves' ophthalmopathy. The CDR3 loop reads CASRPRDLPDTQYF. As DNA, the CDR3 is TGTGCCAGCAGGCCAAGGGATTTGCCAGATACGCAGTATTTT.